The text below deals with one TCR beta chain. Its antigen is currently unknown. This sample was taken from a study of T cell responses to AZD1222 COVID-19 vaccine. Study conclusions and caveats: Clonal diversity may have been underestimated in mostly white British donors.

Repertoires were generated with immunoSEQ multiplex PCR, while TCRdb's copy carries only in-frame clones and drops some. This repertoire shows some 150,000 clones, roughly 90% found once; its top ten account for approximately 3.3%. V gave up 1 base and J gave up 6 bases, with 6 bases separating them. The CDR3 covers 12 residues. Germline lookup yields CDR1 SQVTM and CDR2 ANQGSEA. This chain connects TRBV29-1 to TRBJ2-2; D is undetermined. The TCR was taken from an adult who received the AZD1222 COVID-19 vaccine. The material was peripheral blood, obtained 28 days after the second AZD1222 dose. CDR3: CSVEVTPGELFF. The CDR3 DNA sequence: TGCAGCGTTGAAGTAACCCCCGGGGAGCTGTTTTTT.